The rows below give T cell receptor beta chains drawn from one sample of a study of early T cells in non-severe SARS-CoV-2 infection. TCRdb reprocessed the 5' RACE reads with MiXCR, giving one entry per CDR3 protein. The sample holds 85,000 to 100,000 distinct CDR3 sequences, under 15% seen once. The sequenced sample consisted of whole blood. These TCRs come from an adult who was a healthcare worker with PCR-confirmed SARS-CoV-2 infection or an uninfected control (not recorded which). CDR3s include the opening cysteine and the closing phenylalanine or tryptophan. The order of the fields is D gene, J gene, clone size, V gene, CDR3 DNA, CDR3 protein. The D gene is left open where the match is weak. Some rows mark clone size as missing; the rest say once, few, many or name a class of expanded clone.

d_call: TRBD1; j_call: TRBJ2-5; clone_size: few; v_call: TRBV6-6; cdr3_nt: TGTGCCAGCGGTAACTACCGGGACAGGGGCTATGAGACCCAGTACTTC; cdr3_aa: CASGNYRDRGYETQYF
d_call: .; j_call: TRBJ2-7; clone_size: many; v_call: TRBV3-1; cdr3_nt: TGTGCCAGCAGCCAGTCCGGGACAAATTACTTC; cdr3_aa: CASSQSGTNYF
d_call: TRBD1; j_call: TRBJ2-7; clone_size: many; v_call: TRBV7-9; cdr3_nt: TGTGCCAGCAGCTTAGGACCCGGGACAGGGGGCTACGAGCAGTACTTC; cdr3_aa: CASSLGPGTGGYEQYF
d_call: .; j_call: TRBJ1-5; clone_size: .; v_call: TRBV5-8; cdr3_nt: TGTGTCAGCAGCCGGGCTCAGGGGCGAAGCAATCAGCCCCAGCATTTT; cdr3_aa: CVSSRAQGRSNQPQHF
d_call: TRBD1; j_call: TRBJ1-5; clone_size: many; v_call: TRBV28; cdr3_nt: TGTGCCAGCAGTCGGACAGGGGGCGGCAATCAGCCCCAGCATTTT; cdr3_aa: CASSRTGGGNQPQHF
d_call: .; j_call: TRBJ1-1; clone_size: .; v_call: TRBV20-1; cdr3_nt: TGCAGTGCTAGACAGTCCCCTGGGGACACTGAAGCTTTCTTT; cdr3_aa: CSARQSPGDTEAFF
d_call: .; j_call: TRBJ2-7; clone_size: many; v_call: TRBV5-6; cdr3_nt: TGTGCCAGCAGCTGGGACACCTACGAGCAGTACTTC; cdr3_aa: CASSWDTYEQYF
d_call: TRBD1; j_call: TRBJ2-1; clone_size: .; v_call: TRBV7-9; cdr3_nt: TGTGCCAGCAGCTCAACAGGGGTGAATGAGCAGTTCTTC; cdr3_aa: CASSSTGVNEQFF
d_call: .; j_call: TRBJ2-3; clone_size: few; v_call: TRBV5-6; cdr3_nt: TGTGCCAGCAGCTGGGCGACTGGGATCACAGATACGCAGTATTTT; cdr3_aa: CASSWATGITDTQYF
d_call: .; j_call: TRBJ1-1; clone_size: .; v_call: TRBV20-1; cdr3_nt: TGCAGTGCTAGAGCATCCCAGTTT; cdr3_aa: CSARASQF
d_call: TRBD2; j_call: TRBJ2-3; clone_size: .; v_call: TRBV7-9; cdr3_nt: TGTGCCAGCAGCCCTACTGGAGCGGGGGGGCTGGCAGATACGCAGTATTTT; cdr3_aa: CASSPTGAGGLADTQYF
d_call: .; j_call: TRBJ1-1; clone_size: .; v_call: TRBV12-3/TRBV12-4; cdr3_nt: TGTGCCAGCAGTTCGACATTTCCCCCTGAGGCTTTCTTT; cdr3_aa: CASSSTFPPEAFF
d_call: .; j_call: TRBJ1-1; clone_size: many; v_call: TRBV7-8; cdr3_nt: TGTGCCAGCAGCACCTTTACAGGGTACACTGAAGCTTTCTTT; cdr3_aa: CASSTFTGYTEAFF
d_call: .; j_call: TRBJ2-7; clone_size: few; v_call: TRBV6-2/TRBV6-3; cdr3_nt: TGTGCCAGCAGAGAAACAGGGAAATACCCCTACGAGCAGTACTTC; cdr3_aa: CASRETGKYPYEQYF
d_call: .; j_call: TRBJ1-6; clone_size: many; v_call: TRBV10-3; cdr3_nt: TGTGCCATCAGAGACAGGAGTTCACCCCTCCACTTT; cdr3_aa: CAIRDRSSPLHF
d_call: .; j_call: TRBJ2-5; clone_size: few; v_call: TRBV10-3; cdr3_nt: TGTGCCATCAGTGAGAATCACGGGGGAGAGACCCAGTACTTC; cdr3_aa: CAISENHGGETQYF
d_call: TRBD1; j_call: TRBJ2-6; clone_size: many; v_call: TRBV18; cdr3_nt: TGTGCCAGCTCCCGGAATCAGGGGGCAGAGGCCAACGTCCTGACTTTC; cdr3_aa: CASSRNQGAEANVLTF
d_call: TRBD1; j_call: TRBJ2-4; clone_size: .; v_call: TRBV20-1; cdr3_nt: TGCAGTGCTACGCCGGGGACAGGGGGGTACATTCAGTACTTC; cdr3_aa: CSATPGTGGYIQYF
d_call: TRBD2; j_call: TRBJ2-3; clone_size: many; v_call: TRBV9; cdr3_nt: TGTGCCAGCAGCGTAGGGACTAGCAGAAGCACAGATACGCAGTATTTT; cdr3_aa: CASSVGTSRSTDTQYF
d_call: .; j_call: TRBJ1-4; clone_size: few; v_call: TRBV6-1; cdr3_nt: TGTGCCAGCAGTGAAGGGGGGGCGGATGAAAAACTGTTTTTT; cdr3_aa: CASSEGGADEKLFF
d_call: .; j_call: TRBJ1-1; clone_size: .; v_call: TRBV11-1; cdr3_nt: TGTGCCAGCAGCTTAGCGTTGGGAACGAACACTGAAGCTTTCTTT; cdr3_aa: CASSLALGTNTEAFF
d_call: TRBD1; j_call: TRBJ2-7; clone_size: many; v_call: TRBV18; cdr3_nt: TGTGCCAGCAGCCCCGGGACAGGAGTCTACGAGCAGTACTTC; cdr3_aa: CASSPGTGVYEQYF
d_call: TRBD1; j_call: TRBJ2-2; clone_size: many; v_call: TRBV6-5; cdr3_nt: TGTGCCAGCAGTTACTCGAGGGGACAGGGGGTGTTAAACACCGGGGAGCTGTTTTTT; cdr3_aa: CASSYSRGQGVLNTGELFF
d_call: .; j_call: TRBJ2-3; clone_size: .; v_call: TRBV4-3; cdr3_nt: TGCGCCAGCAGCCAAGGGGGGCGTGCCCCCACAGATACGCAGTATTTT; cdr3_aa: CASSQGGRAPTDTQYF
d_call: TRBD2; j_call: TRBJ2-3; clone_size: many; v_call: TRBV20-1; cdr3_nt: TGCAGTGCTAGAGATTCGCGGCTAGCGGGGGTCTCAGATACGCAGTATTTT; cdr3_aa: CSARDSRLAGVSDTQYF
d_call: .; j_call: TRBJ2-1; clone_size: many; v_call: TRBV6-4; cdr3_nt: TGTGCCAGCAGTCAGGAAGGGGCCTACAATGAGCAGTTCTTC; cdr3_aa: CASSQEGAYNEQFF
d_call: TRBD1; j_call: TRBJ1-1; clone_size: few; v_call: TRBV29-1; cdr3_nt: TGCAGCGCTAATACAGGGGGCGTTGGCACTGAAGCTTTCTTT; cdr3_aa: CSANTGGVGTEAFF
d_call: .; j_call: TRBJ2-3; clone_size: .; v_call: TRBV6-5; cdr3_nt: TGTGCCAGCAGTTTCGGATTCACAGATACGCAGTATTTT; cdr3_aa: CASSFGFTDTQYF
d_call: .; j_call: TRBJ2-7; clone_size: many; v_call: TRBV28; cdr3_nt: TGTGCCAGCAGTTTAGCGGACACCTACGAGCAGTACTTC; cdr3_aa: CASSLADTYEQYF
d_call: .; j_call: TRBJ1-1; clone_size: .; v_call: TRBV19; cdr3_nt: TGTGCCAGTAGTATGAGGGGTGATATCGGAGCTTTCTTT; cdr3_aa: CASSMRGDIGAFF
d_call: .; j_call: TRBJ2-7; clone_size: .; v_call: TRBV2; cdr3_nt: TGTGCCAGCAGTGAACAGTACTACGAGCAGTACTTC; cdr3_aa: CASSEQYYEQYF
d_call: .; j_call: TRBJ1-5; clone_size: many; v_call: TRBV7-6; cdr3_nt: TGTGCCAGCAGTCTTTTACCCCCTACGGGGGGGAATCAGCCCCAGCATTTT; cdr3_aa: CASSLLPPTGGNQPQHF
d_call: TRBD1; j_call: TRBJ1-1; clone_size: many; v_call: TRBV5-1; cdr3_nt: TGCGCCAGCAGCTTGGAGTCGAACAGGGGGAACACTGAAGCTTTCTTT; cdr3_aa: CASSLESNRGNTEAFF
d_call: TRBD1; j_call: TRBJ1-5; clone_size: few; v_call: TRBV12-3/TRBV12-4; cdr3_nt: TGTGCCAGCAGTTACAGGGGCTCTCAGCCCCAGCATTTT; cdr3_aa: CASSYRGSQPQHF
d_call: .; j_call: TRBJ1-1; clone_size: once; v_call: TRBV12-3/TRBV12-4; cdr3_nt: TGTGCCAGCACAAGATCATGGAACACTGAAGCTTTCTTT; cdr3_aa: CASTRSWNTEAFF
d_call: .; j_call: TRBJ1-1; clone_size: few; v_call: TRBV2; cdr3_nt: TGTGCCAGCAGCCAAGGACAAGTTCTCCGGGGCACTGAAGCTTTCTTT; cdr3_aa: CASSQGQVLRGTEAFF
d_call: .; j_call: TRBJ2-3; clone_size: .; v_call: TRBV20-1; cdr3_nt: TGCAGCGCGGGGCCACAGGCTGGGAATACGCAGTATTTT; cdr3_aa: CSAGPQAGNTQYF
d_call: .; j_call: TRBJ1-1; clone_size: .; v_call: TRBV29-1; cdr3_nt: TGCAGCGTTGAATGGGGGGCCCGCCTTGAAGCTTTCTTT; cdr3_aa: CSVEWGARLEAFF
d_call: .; j_call: TRBJ2-7; clone_size: few; v_call: TRBV5-6; cdr3_nt: TGTGCCAGCAGGAGGCAGTCCTACGAGCAGTACTTC; cdr3_aa: CASRRQSYEQYF
d_call: .; j_call: TRBJ2-3; clone_size: many; v_call: TRBV20-1; cdr3_nt: TGCAGTGCTAGAGATCCCACGAGGCTTTGGGCTCCAGATACGCAGTATTTT; cdr3_aa: CSARDPTRLWAPDTQYF
d_call: TRBD1; j_call: TRBJ2-2; clone_size: .; v_call: TRBV14; cdr3_nt: TGTGCCAGCAGCCAAACGGGACAGGTGAACACCGGGGAGCTGTTTTTT; cdr3_aa: CASSQTGQVNTGELFF
d_call: .; j_call: TRBJ2-7; clone_size: few; v_call: TRBV7-9; cdr3_nt: TGTGCCAGCAGCATCGGCCACCTCTACGAGCAGTACTTC; cdr3_aa: CASSIGHLYEQYF